This TCR beta chain stems from a study of radiotherapy plus CTLA-4 blockade in lung cancer. Across the study: Objective responses occurred in around 18% of patients; about 31% had disease control. Study findings and constraints: There was expansion of tumor-derived TCR clones in blood after radiotherapy plus ipilimumab. Early clone dynamics of blood T cells, plus interferon-beta, reportedly predicted response best.

Enrolled patients, whose metastatic non-small-cell lung cancer was chemo-refractory, received focal radiation plus CTLA-4 blockade with ipilimumab. A remark on this clone: Its target is unknown. Sequence at one end of the junction differs from germline and may be a read error.

Here immunoSEQ multiplex PCR was the method, and the copy in TCRdb shows in-frame clones only, minus some. Here the sample spans tens of thousands of clones, around nine tenths being singletons. The receptor's source is a human donor with non-small cell lung cancer who had stable disease on radiotherapy plus ipilimumab. Material: peripheral blood, obtained from a patient treated with radiotherapy plus ipilimumab.

The CDR3 nucleotides are TGTGCCAGCAGCTCGGGGGCAAGCCTCCTCCCCACCTTC. Residues: CASSSGASLLPTF. The genes are TRBV7-3 and TRBJ2-7, with D tentatively TRBD1 or TRBD2 (6 bases each). CDR3 size: 13 residues. Looked up from germline, CDR1 is SGHTA and CDR2 is FQGTGA.